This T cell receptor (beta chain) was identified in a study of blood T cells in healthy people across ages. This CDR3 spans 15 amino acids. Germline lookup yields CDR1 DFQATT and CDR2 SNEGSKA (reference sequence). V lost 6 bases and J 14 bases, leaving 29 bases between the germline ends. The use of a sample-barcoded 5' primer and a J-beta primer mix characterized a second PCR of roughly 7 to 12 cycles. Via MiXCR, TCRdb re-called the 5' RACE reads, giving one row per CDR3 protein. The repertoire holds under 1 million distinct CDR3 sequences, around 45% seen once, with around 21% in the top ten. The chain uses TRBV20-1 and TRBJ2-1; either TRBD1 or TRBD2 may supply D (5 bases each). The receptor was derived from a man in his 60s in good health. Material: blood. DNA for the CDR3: TGCAGTGCCCCGAGTCGTGGGGGTCGGTCAGAGACCAAGTTCTTC. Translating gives CSAPSRGGRSETKFF.